Presented here are 32 T cell receptor beta chains from one specimen sequenced in a study of T cell clusters in autoimmune cytopenias. About 37,500 genome equivalents of blood DNA were amplified for TRB. Multiplex touch-down PCR amplified TRB using TRB-A and TRB-B pools in one tube. TCRdb re-called the multiplex PCR reads and catalogs CDR3 proteins one per entry, DNA excluded. The sample yields over 2,500 distinct CDR3 sequences, of which the top ten take up 9.3%. Sequenced: peripheral blood. Every receptor here comes from a human donor with an autoimmune cytopenia or autoimmune hepatitis (not recorded which).

This clonotype is identified as medium-sized (0.01 to 0.1%) from frequency. V gene TRBV19 combines with J gene TRBJ1-4. Germline V lookup: CDR1 LNHDA, CDR2 SQIVND (reference sequence). The CDR3 has 13 amino acids. CDR3 protein: CASRTGTGEKLFF.

Considering frequency, this clonotype is medium-sized. The J gene is TRBJ2-1, the V gene TRBV20-1; the TCRdb D gene call, TRBD1, has no DNA to confirm it. The CDR3 has 14 amino acids. Germline CDR1 is DFQATT and CDR2 is SNEGSKA (reference sequence). The CDR3: CSARPGTSYNEQFF.

Considering frequency, this clonotype is medium-sized. CDR3 protein: CASSVTSDNEQFF. The chain uses TRBV5-6 and TRBJ2-1; TCRdb gives TRBD2 as the D gene, but with no DNA this cannot be confirmed. The CDR3 extends over 13 amino acids. Germline assignment: CDR1 SGHDT and CDR2 YYEEEE. The whole variable domain, remainder taken from reference TRBV5-6 and TRBJ2-1, is DAGVTQSPTHLIKTRGQQVTLRCSPKSGHDTVSWYQQALGQGPQFIFQYYEEEERQRGNFPDRFSGHQFPNYSSELNVNALLLGDSALYLCASSVTSDNEQFFGPGTRLTVL.

This clonotype is called medium-sized based on its frequency. This chain links TRBV7-2 with TRBJ1-3. There are 15 residues in the CDR3. CDR1 and CDR2 (germline): SGHTA, FQGNSA. CDR3 sequence reads: CASSSGLTVPDTIYF.

According to its frequency, this clonotype is hyperexpanded. The chain has TRBV12-3 or TRBV12-4 and TRBJ2-7; TCRdb reports TRBD1, a call that lacks DNA to check it against. The CDR3 spans 14 residues. The CDR3 spells CASSFGGGEGEQYF.

Considering frequency, this clonotype is medium-sized. The chain carries TRBV12-3 or TRBV12-4 and TRBJ2-7; TCRdb designates TRBD1, a call that cannot be tested without DNA. CDR3 length: 15 residues. The CDR3 loop is CASSRRRGGVDEQYF.

This clonotype registers medium-sized by frequency. The chain joins TRBV6-6 to TRBJ2-1; TCRdb designates TRBD2, a call that cannot be tested without DNA. CDR3 length equals 16 residues. From germline, CDR1 is MNHNY and CDR2 SVGAGI (reference sequence). The CDR3 is CASSYGAGGPYNEQFF.

Judged by frequency, this clonotype is medium-sized. The chain couples TRBV6-2 or TRBV6-3 to TRBJ1-1. The germline V gene has CDR1 MNHEY and CDR2 SVGEGT. This CDR3 region has 14 residues. The CDR3 here is CASSRGGVGGDAFF.

Judged by frequency, this clonotype is medium-sized (0.01 to 0.1%). This chain links TRBV19 with TRBJ2-1; TCRdb lists TRBD1, though no DNA is available to test this call. Germline V gene data show CDR1 as LNHDA and CDR2 as SQIVND (reference sequence). CDR3 size: 14 residues. The CDR3 loop is CASSASFWGTEQFF.

This clonotype is called medium-sized based on its frequency. The V gene is TRBV6-1, the J gene TRBJ1-1. The germline gives CDR1 MNHNS, CDR2 SASEGT. This CDR3 contains 15 residues. The CDR3 spells CASSEAPVGNTEAFF.

By frequency, this clonotype is large. The CDR3 sequence: CSVGSGIGYTF. The rearrangement joins TRBV29-1 to TRBJ1-2. Germline CDR1 is SQVTM and CDR2 is ANQGSEA. CDR3 length: 11 residues.

Its frequency marks this clonotype as medium-sized. The chain is built from TRBV19 and TRBJ1-5; the D call of TRBD1 rests on TCRdb alone, since no DNA is present to check it. The germline V gene has CDR1 LNHDA and CDR2 SQIVND (reference sequence). The CDR3 runs to 14 residues. The CDR3 is CASLGTDSNQPQHF.

This clonotype ranks as medium-sized in terms of frequency. The V call is TRBV18, the J call TRBJ2-1; TCRdb's assignment of TRBD1 cannot be checked, as there is no DNA. The CDR3 totals 15 residues. Germline CDR1 and CDR2: KGHSH and LQKENI. The CDR3 reads CASSPGQDFYNEQFF.

This clonotype is classed as medium-sized by frequency. The chain recombines TRBV12-3 or TRBV12-4 with TRBJ2-7; TCRdb selects TRBD1, and the lack of DNA leaves this call unchecked. The CDR3 sequence is 12 residues long. CDR3 amino acids: CASSDTGSQTYF.

This clonotype is deemed medium-sized by its frequency. V gene TRBV29-1 combines with J gene TRBJ1-1. The CDR3 has 12 amino acids. Per the germline V gene, CDR1 is SQVTM and CDR2 is ANQGSEA. The CDR3 reads CSVALRDSEAFF.

This clonotype registers large by frequency. The V and J genes are TRBV29-1 and TRBJ2-5; TCRdb's D call of TRBD1 is untestable without DNA. This CDR3 has 11 residues. Germline values: CDR1 SQVTM, CDR2 ANQGSEA. CDR3 sequence reads: CSVPTGETQYF.

This clonotype registers medium-sized (0.01 to 0.1%) by frequency. The chain joins TRBV6-5 to TRBJ1-4. Germline-derived CDR1 and CDR2 are MNHEY and SVGAGI. The length of the CDR3 is 15 residues. The CDR3 is CASSFRTSTNEKLFF.

Frequency places this clonotype as medium-sized. The chain has TRBV6-5 and TRBJ1-6; without DNA, the TCRdb call of TRBD1 cannot be checked. The CDR3 has 15 amino acids. CDR1 is MNHEY and CDR2 is SVGAGI in the germline V gene. CDR3 in amino acids: CASSTQGVGNSPLHF.

This clonotype is labeled medium-sized based on frequency. This chain's CDR3 is CASSPPGGVGPDTQYF. The V call is TRBV6-5, the J call TRBJ2-3; without DNA, the TCRdb call of TRBD2 cannot be checked. The CDR3 has 16 amino acids. The V gene's germline CDR1 is MNHEY and CDR2 SVGAGI.

This clonotype is medium-sized by frequency. The gene calls are TRBV27 and TRBJ2-3; TCRdb lists TRBD2, though no DNA is available to test this call. The CDR3 covers 14 residues. Per the germline V gene, CDR1 is MNHEY and CDR2 is SMNVEV (reference sequence). The CDR3 region is CASSLKAPIDTQYF.

By frequency, this clonotype is medium-sized (0.01 to 0.1%). The chain couples TRBV6-5 to TRBJ2-2; lacking DNA, the TRBD2 call made by TCRdb goes unchecked. There are 15 residues in the CDR3. The V gene's germline CDR1 is MNHEY and CDR2 SVGAGI. The CDR3 region is CASRVTSGYTGELFF.

This clonotype is identified as medium-sized from frequency. V gene TRBV12-3 or TRBV12-4 combines with J gene TRBJ2-7; checking the TCRdb D call of TRBD1 is not possible without DNA. The CDR3 runs to 14 residues. CDR3 protein: CASSEGDSSYEQYF.

This clonotype is medium-sized by frequency. This chain links TRBV19 with TRBJ2-6; TCRdb gives TRBD1 as the D gene, but with no DNA this cannot be confirmed. Germline CDR1 LNHDA, CDR2 SQIVND (reference sequence). CDR3 size: 19 residues. CDR3 region: CASSVRPGQGFSGANVLTF.

Its frequency marks this clonotype as medium-sized. The CDR3 reads CASSYASGAIYSPLHF. The chain uses TRBV6-5 and TRBJ1-6; as DNA is missing, the TRBD1 call by TCRdb cannot be tested. CDR1 and CDR2 (germline): MNHEY, SVGAGI. The CDR3 has 16 amino acids.

According to its frequency, this clonotype is medium-sized. The gene calls are TRBV6-6 and TRBJ1-6. The CDR3 has 15 residues. Germline V lookup: CDR1 MNHNY, CDR2 SVGAGI (reference sequence). This CDR3 is CASSLGSSYNSPLHF.

This clonotype registers medium-sized by frequency. The chain uses TRBV27 and TRBJ1-1. There are 14 residues in the CDR3. From germline, CDR1 is MNHEY and CDR2 SMNVEV (reference sequence). This CDR3 is CASSRLDGRTEAFF.

By frequency, this clonotype registers medium-sized. The chain recombines TRBV12-3 or TRBV12-4 with TRBJ2-5; TCRdb's D call, TRBD2, is unchecked because there is no DNA. This CDR3 has 14 residues. The CDR3 protein is CASSLLGLHETQYF.

According to its frequency, this clonotype is medium-sized. The V gene is TRBV19, the J gene TRBJ2-5; without DNA, the TCRdb call of TRBD2 cannot be checked. The CDR3 is 15 residues long. Germline CDR1 is LNHDA and CDR2 is SQIVND (reference sequence). The CDR3: CASSIGTSLQETQYF.

This clonotype is medium-sized by frequency. The V and J genes are TRBV27 and TRBJ2-7. CDR1 and CDR2 from the germline V gene are MNHEY and SMNVEV (reference sequence). This CDR3 has 14 residues. The CDR3 protein is CASRDTASLDEQYF.

Measured by frequency, this clonotype is medium-sized. The chain uses TRBV19 and TRBJ2-6; the D gene TCRdb calls, TRBD2, cannot be checked with no DNA. The CDR3 is 17 residues long. Germline lookup yields CDR1 LNHDA and CDR2 SQIVND (reference sequence). CDR3 loop: CASSGLAGGGGANVLTF.

This clonotype is identified as medium-sized from frequency. CDR3 region: CASSYSMTDYEQYF. The chain couples TRBV6-5 to TRBJ2-7; TCRdb calls TRBD1, which cannot be checked without DNA. The CDR3 spans 14 residues. CDR1 and CDR2 from the germline V gene are MNHEY and SVGAGI.

Considering frequency, this clonotype is medium-sized (0.01 to 0.1%). This chain uses TRBV6-5 with TRBJ1-4. The CDR3 consists of 14 residues. Germline values: CDR1 MNHEY, CDR2 SVGAGI. The CDR3 reads CASNLRETDEKLFF.